This TCR beta chain derives from a study of blood T cell repertoires in COVID-19. The wider study: Sources were T cells, B-cell-depleted T cells, or PBMCs; the material itself was cDNA or gDNA.

Germline V gene sequence: CDR1 LNHDA, CDR2 SQIVND (reference sequence). The ends lost 2 bases at V and 2 bases at J; junction bases unmatched: 9. This CDR3 has 19 residues. Only in-frame clones appear in the TCRdb table, and some are missing; sequencing was by immunoSEQ multiplex PCR. Seen here are 90,000 to 150,000 clones, approximately 81% observed once, and the top ten hold about 4%. This receptor was identified in a woman at least 80 years old with acute or convalescent COVID-19. Sequencing was performed on peripheral blood. The chain is built from TRBV19 and TRBJ2-2; 12 nucleotides match TRBD2. DNA of the CDR3: TGTGCCAGTAGTATAATCGGACTAGCGGGGACCCCCAACACCGGGGAGCTGTTTTTT. The encoded protein is CASSIIGLAGTPNTGELFF.